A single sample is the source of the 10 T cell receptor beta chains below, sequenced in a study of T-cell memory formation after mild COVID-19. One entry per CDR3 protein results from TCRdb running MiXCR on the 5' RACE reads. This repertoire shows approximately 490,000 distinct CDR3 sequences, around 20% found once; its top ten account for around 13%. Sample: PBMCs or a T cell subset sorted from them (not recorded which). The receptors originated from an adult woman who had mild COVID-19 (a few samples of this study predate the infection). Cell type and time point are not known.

The CDR3 DNA reads TGTGCCAGCACCGATCCGGTGACAGGGAGAACCGGGGAGCTGTTTTTT. Its protein product is CASTDPVTGRTGELFF. This chain connects TRBV6-2 or TRBV6-3 to TRBJ2-2; 7 bases align to TRBD1. V lost 7 bases to trimming and J lost 5 bases; unmatched junction nucleotides: 13. Germline-derived CDR1 and CDR2 are MNHEY and SVGEGT. This CDR3 contains 16 residues.

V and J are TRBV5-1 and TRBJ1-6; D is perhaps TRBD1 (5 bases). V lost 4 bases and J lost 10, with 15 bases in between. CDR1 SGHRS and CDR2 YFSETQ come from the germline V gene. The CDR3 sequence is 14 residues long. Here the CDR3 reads CASSPGPFSSPLHF. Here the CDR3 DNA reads TGCGCCAGCAGCCCAGGGCCTTTCTCATCACCCCTCCACTTT.

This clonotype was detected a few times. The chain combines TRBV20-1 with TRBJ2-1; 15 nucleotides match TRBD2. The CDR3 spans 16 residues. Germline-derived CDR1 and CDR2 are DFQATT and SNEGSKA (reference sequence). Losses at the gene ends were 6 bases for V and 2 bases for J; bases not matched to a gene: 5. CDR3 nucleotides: TGCAGTGCCCCTGGACTAGCGGGGGGGGCCTACAATGAGCAGTTCTTC. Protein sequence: CSAPGLAGGAYNEQFF.

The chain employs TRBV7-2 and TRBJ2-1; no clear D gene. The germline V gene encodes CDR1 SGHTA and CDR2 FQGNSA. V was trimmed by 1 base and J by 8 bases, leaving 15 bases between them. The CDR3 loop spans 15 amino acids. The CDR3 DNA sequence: TGTGCCAGCAGCTTAGGGCGGACCCAGAACGATGAGCAGTTCTTC. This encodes CASSLGRTQNDEQFF.

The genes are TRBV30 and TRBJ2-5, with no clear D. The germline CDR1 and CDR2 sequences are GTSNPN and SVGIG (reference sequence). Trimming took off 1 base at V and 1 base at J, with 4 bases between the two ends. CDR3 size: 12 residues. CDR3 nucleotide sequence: TGTGCCTGGAGTGAGAGCCAAGAGACCCAGTACTTC. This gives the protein CAWSESQETQYF.

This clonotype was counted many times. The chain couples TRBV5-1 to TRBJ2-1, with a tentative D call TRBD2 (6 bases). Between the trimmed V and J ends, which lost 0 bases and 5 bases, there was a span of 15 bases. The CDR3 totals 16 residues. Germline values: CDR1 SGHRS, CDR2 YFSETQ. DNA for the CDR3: TGCGCCAGCAGCTTGGTGGCGGGGACCAGGGACAATGAGCAGTTCTTC. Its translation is CASSLVAGTRDNEQFF.

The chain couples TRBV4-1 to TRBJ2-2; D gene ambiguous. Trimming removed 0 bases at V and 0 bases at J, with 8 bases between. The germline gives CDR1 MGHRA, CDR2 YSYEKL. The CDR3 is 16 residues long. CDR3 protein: CASSQEGSPNTGELFF. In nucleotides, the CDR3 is TGCGCCAGCAGCCAAGAGGGTTCCCCGAACACCGGGGAGCTGTTTTTT.

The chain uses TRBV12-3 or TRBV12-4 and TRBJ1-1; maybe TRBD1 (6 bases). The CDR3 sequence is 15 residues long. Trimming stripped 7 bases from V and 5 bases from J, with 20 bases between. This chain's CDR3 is CASTPRTWGQTEAFF. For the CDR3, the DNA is TGTGCCAGCACCCCCCGGACGTGGGGGCAGACTGAAGCTTTCTTT.

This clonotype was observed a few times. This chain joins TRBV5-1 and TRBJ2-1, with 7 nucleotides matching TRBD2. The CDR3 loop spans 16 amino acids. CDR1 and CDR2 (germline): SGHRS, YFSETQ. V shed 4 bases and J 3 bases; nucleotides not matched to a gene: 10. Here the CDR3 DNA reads TGCGCCAGCAGCGTAGTCGGGGCGGGGGTCTACAATGAGCAGTTCTTC. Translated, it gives CASSVVGAGVYNEQFF. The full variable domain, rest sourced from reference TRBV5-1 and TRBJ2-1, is KAGVTQTPRYLIKTRGQQVTLSCSPISGHRSVSWYQQTPGQGLQFLFEYFSETQRNKGNFPGRFSGRQFSNSRSEMNVSTLELGDSALYLCASSVVGAGVYNEQFFGPGTRLTVL.

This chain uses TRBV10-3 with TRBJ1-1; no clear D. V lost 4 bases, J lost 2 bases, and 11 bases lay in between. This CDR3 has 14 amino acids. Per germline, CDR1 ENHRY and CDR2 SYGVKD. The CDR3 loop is CAISVEGVNTEAFF. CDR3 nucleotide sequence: TGTGCCATCAGTGTGGAGGGCGTAAACACTGAAGCTTTCTTT.